Sequencing of this TCR beta chain was carried out in a study of cytomegalovirus exposure and HLA in healthy donors. General observations from the study: Researchers reported in a later analysis that common viral pathogens appeared linked to several top clusters.

PCR involved 60 Vbeta and 13 Jbeta primers. Method: immunoSEQ multiplex PCR; TCRdb's copy keeps in-frame clones and lacks some. This sample yields approximately 130,000 clones, of which roughly 89% are seen a single time; roughly 5.2% belongs to the top ten. The junction had 1 base not matched to a gene; V was cut back by 8 bases and J by 5 bases. The CDR3 is made up of 11 amino acids. Germline values: CDR1 LNHDA, CDR2 SQIVND (reference sequence). As regards this clone: Its antigen is still unknown.

The clonotype was recovered from a woman in her 30s in good health and CMV-seronegative. The V and J genes are TRBV19 and TRBJ2-5; 8 bases agree with TRBD1. Input material: PBMCs. The chain's CDR3 is CASRQGETQYF. CDR3 coding DNA: TGTGCCAGTCGACAGGGGGAGACCCAGTACTTC. Full variable domain (missing parts from reference TRBV19 and TRBJ2-5): DGGITQSPKYLFRKEGQNVTLSCEQNLNHDAMYWYRQDPGQGLRLIYYSQIVNDFQKGDIAEGYSVSREKKESFPLTVTSAQKNPTAFYLCASRQGETQYFGPGTRLLVL.